These T cell receptor beta chains were read from a single sample in a study of beta chain features in type 1 diabetes. The table came from immunoSEQ multiplex PCR; TCRdb's copy has only in-frame clones and leaves some out. This sample carries more than 300,000 clones, about 15% of them seen once, and the ten largest clones take about 0.019%. Sequenced material: naive CD4+ T cells from blood. The receptors shown here come from a woman aged 18-30 years in good health. Both conserved end residues are part of each CDR3. The D gene is left open where the match is weak. Clone size appears in some rows only: once, few, many, or a class for an expanded clone.

size,D,V,J,CDR3,DNA
.,.,TRBV27,TRBJ1-1,CASSLGGRPAFF,TGTGCCAGCAGCCTGGGGGGGCGTCCAGCTTTCTTT
.,TRBD2,TRBV18,TRBJ2-3,CASSPGTSGSAQYF,TGTGCCAGCTCACCCGGGACTAGCGGGAGCGCGCAGTATTTT
.,.,TRBV7-9,TRBJ1-4,CASSGVWREKLFF,TGTGCCAGCAGCGGGGTTTGGAGGGAAAAACTGTTTTTT
.,TRBD1,TRBV28,TRBJ1-1,CASITPGQGFGEAFF,TGTGCCAGCATCACTCCGGGACAGGGGTTTGGAGAAGCTTTCTTT
few,.,TRBV30,TRBJ2-7,CAWSAGTSYSYEQYF,TGTGCCTGGAGTGCAGGGACATCCTACTCCTACGAGCAGTACTTC
few,TRBD1,TRBV29-1,TRBJ2-7,CDFPGQGREQYF,TGCGACTTCCCGGGACAGGGACGTGAGCAGTACTTC
few,.,TRBV5-4,TRBJ1-5,CASSLSGDRQPQHF,TGTGCCAGCAGCTTGTCGGGGGATCGACAGCCCCAGCATTTT
.,.,TRBV6-6,TRBJ2-1,CASSRDMLNEQFF,TGTGCCAGCAGTCGGGACATGCTCAATGAGCAGTTCTTC
few,.,TRBV28,TRBJ2-7,CASSPPSQYF,TGTGCCAGCAGTCCCCCCTCGCAGTACTTC
.,TRBD1,TRBV18,TRBJ1-5,CASSPGTGGNQPQHF,TGTGCCAGCTCACCAGGGACAGGGGGCAATCAGCCCCAGCATTTT
.,.,TRBV28,TRBJ2-4,CASSLPFPLVVQYF,TGTGCCAGCAGTCTCCCTTTTCCTCTTGTCGTTCAGTACTTC
few,.,TRBV9,TRBJ2-1,CASSVVDSYNEQFF,TGTGCCAGCAGCGTAGTTGACTCGTACAATGAGCAGTTCTTC
few,TRBD2,TRBV9,TRBJ2-7,CASSVEAGTSGSTRGGYEQYF,TGTGCCAGCAGCGTAGAGGCAGGGACTAGCGGGAGTACTCGGGGAGGCTACGAGCAGTACTTC
.,.,TRBV4-1,TRBJ2-6,CASSQLTLSGTGANVLTF,TGCGCCAGCAGCCAGCTTACCCTCTCCGGGACTGGGGCCAACGTCCTGACTTTC
.,.,TRBV4-1,TRBJ1-5,CASSQGLQGARHF,TGCGCCAGCAGCCAAGGTCTACAAGGGGCCCGGCATTTT
.,TRBD1,TRBV30,TRBJ2-7,CAWSSGQGPYEQYF,TGTGCCTGGAGTTCGGGACAGGGACCTTACGAGCAGTACTTC
.,.,TRBV29-1,TRBJ1-1,CSVSGQLNTEAFF,TGCAGCGTTTCCGGACAGCTGAACACTGAAGCTTTCTTT
few,.,TRBV5-1,TRBJ1-1,CASSLDAGFTEAFF,TGCGCCAGCAGCTTGGATGCGGGATTCACTGAAGCTTTCTTT
few,.,TRBV15,TRBJ1-2,CATSSERLNYGYTF,TGTGCCACCAGCAGTGAGAGACTCAACTATGGCTACACCTTC
.,.,TRBV10-3,TRBJ2-3,CAIRDREGDTQYF,TGTGCCATCAGGGACAGGGAGGGAGATACGCAGTATTTT
few,TRBD2,TRBV7-9,TRBJ2-5,CASSSPPLAGLGETQYF,TGTGCCAGCAGCTCCCCCCCCCTAGCGGGGTTGGGGGAGACCCAGTACTTC
.,.,TRBV28,TRBJ2-1,CASLRGGNNEQFF,TGTGCCAGCTTAAGGGGCGGGAACAATGAGCAGTTCTTC
.,.,TRBV5-1,TRBJ1-2,CASSSPVSNGYTF,TGCGCCAGCAGCTCCCCAGTTTCGAATGGCTACACCTTC
few,TRBD2,TRBV5-1,TRBJ2-5,CASSAGGLADRAETQYF,TGCGCCAGCAGCGCCGGAGGGCTAGCGGACCGGGCGGAGACCCAGTACTTC
few,TRBD2,TRBV7-2,TRBJ2-7,CASSWGLAFREQYF,TGTGCCAGCAGCTGGGGACTAGCGTTCCGCGAGCAGTACTTC
few,TRBD2,TRBV28,TRBJ2-7,CAARGWSGSSYEQYF,TGTGCCGCCCGGGGTTGGAGCGGGAGCTCCTACGAGCAGTACTTC
.,TRBD1,TRBV19,TRBJ2-3,CASSTEGQGRDTQYF,TGTGCCAGTAGTACGGAGGGACAGGGCAGAGATACGCAGTATTTT
.,.,TRBV5-1,TRBJ1-1,CASSFTGLGTEAFF,TGCGCCAGCAGCTTTACAGGGTTGGGGACTGAAGCTTTCTTT
.,.,TRBV28,TRBJ2-5,CASSSAAIQETQYF,TGTGCCAGCAGTTCGGCGGCCATACAAGAGACCCAGTACTTC
few,TRBD1,TRBV10-3,TRBJ1-1,CAISGQGLNTEAFF,TGTGCCATCAGTGGACAGGGGCTGAACACTGAAGCTTTCTTT
few,.,TRBV7-9,TRBJ1-5,CASSLGREVGQPQHF,TGTGCCAGCAGCTTAGGCAGGGAGGTAGGGCAGCCCCAGCATTTT
few,.,TRBV7-2,TRBJ1-2,CASTLGQLNYGYTF,TGTGCCAGCACCTTAGGGCAGTTAAACTATGGCTACACCTTC
few,.,TRBV23-1,TRBJ1-2,CASRQDEGLLNYGYTF,TGCGCCAGCAGGCAGGACGAGGGACTACTCAACTATGGCTACACCTTC
.,TRBD1,TRBV7-9,TRBJ1-5,CASSLGGRGAQPQHF,TGTGCCAGCAGCTTAGGGGGCAGGGGGGCTCAGCCCCAGCATTTT
.,TRBD1,TRBV2,TRBJ1-5,CATRRTGTSLPQHF,TGTGCCACCAGACGGACAGGGACGTCGCTGCCCCAGCATTTT
.,.,TRBV5-1,TRBJ2-5,CASSSDSKTQYF,TGCGCCAGCAGCTCCGACTCGAAGACCCAGTACTTC
.,.,TRBV5-8,TRBJ2-3,CASGARRGTDTQYF,TGTGCCAGCGGGGCCCGCCGGGGCACAGATACGCAGTATTTT
few,TRBD2,TRBV27,TRBJ2-1,CASSSYSGSEQFF,TGTGCCAGCAGTTCGTATAGCGGGAGTGAGCAGTTCTTC
few,.,TRBV2,TRBJ2-7,CASGQGGYEQYF,TGTGCCAGCGGTCAGGGGGGCTACGAGCAGTACTTC
.,TRBD2,TRBV4-1,TRBJ2-1,CASSQSGSRPINEQFF,TGCGCCAGCAGCCAGAGCGGGAGCCGCCCCATCAATGAGCAGTTCTTC
few,TRBD2,TRBV10-2,TRBJ2-7,CASRTSGSYEQYF,TGCGCCAGCAGGACTAGCGGGAGCTACGAGCAGTACTTC
few,.,TRBV28,TRBJ2-7,CASSLPQFRGDEQYF,TGTGCCAGCAGTTTACCCCAATTCAGGGGTGACGAGCAGTACTTC